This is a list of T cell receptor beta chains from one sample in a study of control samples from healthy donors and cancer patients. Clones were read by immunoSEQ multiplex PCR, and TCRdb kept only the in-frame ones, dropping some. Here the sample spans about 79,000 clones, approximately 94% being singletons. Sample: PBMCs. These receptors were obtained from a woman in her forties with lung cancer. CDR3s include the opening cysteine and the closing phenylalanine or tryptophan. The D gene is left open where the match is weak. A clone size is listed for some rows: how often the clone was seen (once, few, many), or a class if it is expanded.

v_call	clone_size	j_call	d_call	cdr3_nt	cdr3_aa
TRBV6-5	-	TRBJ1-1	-	TGTGCCAGCAGTCCCAGGGGAAGAAGCGAAGCTTTCTTT	CASSPRGRSEAFF
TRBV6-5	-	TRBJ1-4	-	TGTGCCAGCAGTTTGTCCTGGACCCAGGAAAAACTGTTTTTT	CASSLSWTQEKLFF
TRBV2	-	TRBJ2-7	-	TGTGCCAGCTCCCCGGACAGAGACTACGAGCAGTACTTC	CASSPDRDYEQYF
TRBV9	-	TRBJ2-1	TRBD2	TGTGCCAGCAGCGTTCGTACTCAGGTCACGTGGGGGGGTGAGCAGTTCTTC	CASSVRTQVTWGGEQFF
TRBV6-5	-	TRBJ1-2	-	TGTGCCAGCACTTTTGAGGTTGGCTACACCTTC	CASTFEVGYTF
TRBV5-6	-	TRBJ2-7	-	TGTGCCAGCAGCTTCGGGACTCTTGGTTACGAGCAGTACTTC	CASSFGTLGYEQYF
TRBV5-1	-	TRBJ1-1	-	TGCGCCAGCAGCCTCGGGACGAACACTGAAGCTTTCTTT	CASSLGTNTEAFF
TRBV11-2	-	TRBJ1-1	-	TGTGCCACCAGTGCGGTGGTTGAAGGGGGGACTGAAGCTTTCTTT	CATSAVVEGGTEAFF
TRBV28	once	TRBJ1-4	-	TGTGCCAGCAGTCCGGCAGGGCGGGCTAATGAAAAACTGTTTTTT	CASSPAGRANEKLFF
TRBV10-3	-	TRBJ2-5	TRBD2	TGTGCCATCAGTGACGTAGCGGGGGGGCTAGAGACCCAGTACTTC	CAISDVAGGLETQYF
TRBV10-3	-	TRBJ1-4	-	TGTGCCATCAGTGTTGGGGGGGTCGATTCTGTTAATGAAAAACTGTTTTTT	CAISVGGVDSVNEKLFF
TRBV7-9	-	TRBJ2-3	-	TGTGCCAGCAGCTTCTTCGATACGCAGTATTTT	CASSFFDTQYF
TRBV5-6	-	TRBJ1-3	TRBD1	TGTGCCAGCAGCTTGGCCGGAGGGGGCAGTGGAAACACCATATATTTT	CASSLAGGGSGNTIYF
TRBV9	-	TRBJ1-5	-	TGTGCCAGCAGCTCACAGGGAGTCGATCAGCCCCAGCATTTT	CASSSQGVDQPQHF
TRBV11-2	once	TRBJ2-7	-	TGTGCCAGCAGTCTCCGAGCCGGCGGATCCTACGAGCAGTACTTC	CASSLRAGGSYEQYF
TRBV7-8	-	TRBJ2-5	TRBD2	TGTGCCAGCAGCCGCCTACTAGCGGGGGGTCTCCAAGAGACCCAGTACTTC	CASSRLLAGGLQETQYF
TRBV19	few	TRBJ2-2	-	TGTGCCAGTAATTCGTGGTTCACCGGGGAGCTGTTTTTT	CASNSWFTGELFF
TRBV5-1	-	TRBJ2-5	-	TGCGCCAGCAGCTTAATAGGACAGATCCGGCTCCAAGAGACCCAGTACTTC	CASSLIGQIRLQETQYF
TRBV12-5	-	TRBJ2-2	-	TGTGCTAGTGGTTTGGGTAAAAAGGGGGATACGAACACCGGGGAGCTGTTTTTT	CASGLGKKGDTNTGELFF
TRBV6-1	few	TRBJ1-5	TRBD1	TGTGCCAGCAGTGAAGATAAAGGACAGGGACGTATGGCCCAGCATTTT	CASSEDKGQGRMAQHF
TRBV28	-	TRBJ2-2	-	TGTGCCAGCAGTTTGAGCACCACGAACACCGGGGAGCTGTTTTTT	CASSLSTTNTGELFF
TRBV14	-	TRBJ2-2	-	TGTGCCAGCAGTCCGACAGGATACACCGGGGAGCTGTTTTTT	CASSPTGYTGELFF
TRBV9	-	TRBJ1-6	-	TGTGCCAGCAGCGTAGGGGATTTGGAGACCCATGACGCACCCCTCCACTTT	CASSVGDLETHDAPLHF
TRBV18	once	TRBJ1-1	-	TGTGCCAGCTCGCAACTCGGGTCGTTGAACACTGAAGCTTTCTTT	CASSQLGSLNTEAFF
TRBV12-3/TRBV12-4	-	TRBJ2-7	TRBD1	TGTGCCAGCAGGGGACAGGCCACCTACGAGCAGTACTTC	CASRGQATYEQYF
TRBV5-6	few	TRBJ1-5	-	TGTGCCAGCAGCTTGGCCAGCGGGGGCAATCAGCCCCAGCATTTT	CASSLASGGNQPQHF
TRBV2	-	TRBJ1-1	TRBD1	TGTGCCAGCAGTTTACAGGGGGGCACTGAAGCTTTCTTT	CASSLQGGTEAFF
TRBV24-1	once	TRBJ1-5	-	TGTGCCACCAGTGATGCGGTCCGGCCCTATCAGCCCCAGCATTTT	CATSDAVRPYQPQHF
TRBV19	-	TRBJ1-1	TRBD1	TGTGCCAGTACCCTCAACCCTGGGACAGCTAACACTGAAGCTTTCTTT	CASTLNPGTANTEAFF
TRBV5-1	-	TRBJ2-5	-	TGCGCCAGCAGCCCTGGACCCAGGACCGCGCAAGAGACCCAGTACTTC	CASSPGPRTAQETQYF
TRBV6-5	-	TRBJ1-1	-	TGTGCCAGCAGCATAAGTGGGAACACTGAAGCTTTCTTT	CASSISGNTEAFF
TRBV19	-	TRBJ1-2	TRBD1	TGTGCCAGTAGTATTTTGGGACAGGTCTATGGCTACACCTTC	CASSILGQVYGYTF